These T cell receptor beta chains were read from a single sample in a study of regulatory T cells in long-lasting Graves disease. MiXCR, applied by TCRdb to the multiplex PCR reads, yields one record per CDR3 protein. Among some 220,000 distinct CDR3 sequences, roughly 19% were seen once, and the ten largest hold 12%. The data were also submitted as part of a second study, on T cells in Graves' hyperthyroidism and ophthalmopathy.

The starting material was peripheral blood mononuclear cells (PBMCs), obtained at new diagnosis, from a patient treated with antithyroid drugs. These receptor sequences come from a woman aged 30 to 39 with Graves disease. Each CDR3 is given without its conserved first and last residue. Each record gives: J gene, V gene, CDR3 length, D gene, CDR3 protein. D genes are given only for firm matches.

j_gene: TRBJ1-1
v_gene: TRBV7-3
len: 13
d_gene: -
CDR3aa: ASSKGHDRMGEAF

j_gene: TRBJ2-3
v_gene: TRBV13
len: 14
d_gene: TRBD1
CDR3aa: ASSLRDSSPGDTQY

j_gene: TRBJ2-7
v_gene: TRBV28
len: 15
d_gene: TRBD2
CDR3aa: ASSLTFGGVVRSEQY

j_gene: TRBJ1-4
v_gene: TRBV30
len: 13
d_gene: -
CDR3aa: AWSRPRQVNEKLF

j_gene: TRBJ2-2
v_gene: TRBV5-4
len: 14
d_gene: TRBD2
CDR3aa: ASSSGLAGYTGELF

j_gene: TRBJ2-2
v_gene: TRBV12-3/TRBV12-4
len: 17
d_gene: TRBD2
CDR3aa: ASSSPGTSGRLPTGELF

j_gene: TRBJ1-1
v_gene: TRBV19
len: 13
d_gene: TRBD1
CDR3aa: ASSSPGQGNTEAF

j_gene: TRBJ1-3
v_gene: TRBV16
len: 13
d_gene: TRBD1
CDR3aa: ASSRGDRPENTIY

j_gene: TRBJ1-1
v_gene: TRBV19
len: 15
d_gene: TRBD1
CDR3aa: ASSIGTGGKRWTEAF

j_gene: TRBJ2-7
v_gene: TRBV2
len: 10
d_gene: -
CDR3aa: ASRGVTYEQY

j_gene: TRBJ2-1
v_gene: TRBV27
len: 14
d_gene: TRBD1
CDR3aa: ASSLGRDRVGVGQF

j_gene: TRBJ2-3
v_gene: TRBV24-1
len: 14
d_gene: TRBD2
CDR3aa: ATSASLAGVTDTQY

j_gene: TRBJ1-1
v_gene: TRBV20-1
len: 14
d_gene: TRBD1
CDR3aa: SARGDRGNMNTEAF

j_gene: TRBJ2-1
v_gene: TRBV12-3/TRBV12-4
len: 19
d_gene: TRBD2
CDR3aa: ASSLDLGGTLSGSSYNEQF

j_gene: TRBJ2-7
v_gene: TRBV7-2
len: 14
d_gene: TRBD1
CDR3aa: ASSPRGGQGAYEQY

j_gene: TRBJ1-2
v_gene: TRBV2
len: 10
d_gene: -
CDR3aa: ASSGGTGGYT

j_gene: TRBJ1-1
v_gene: TRBV6-5
len: 13
d_gene: -
CDR3aa: ASSYVPAVNTEAF

j_gene: TRBJ2-1
v_gene: TRBV20-1
len: 13
d_gene: TRBD2
CDR3aa: SAPPGLASYNEQF

j_gene: TRBJ2-1
v_gene: TRBV2
len: 12
d_gene: TRBD1
CDR3aa: ASSGGQEYNEQF

j_gene: TRBJ1-6
v_gene: TRBV12-3/TRBV12-4
len: 13
d_gene: -
CDR3aa: ASSFLGDGNSPLH

j_gene: TRBJ2-1
v_gene: TRBV27
len: 11
d_gene: TRBD2
CDR3aa: AIRRKREEREF

j_gene: TRBJ2-7
v_gene: TRBV6-5
len: 13
d_gene: -
CDR3aa: ASSYQTVPGHEQY

j_gene: TRBJ1-1
v_gene: TRBV3-1
len: 10
d_gene: -
CDR3aa: ASSQSGADAF

j_gene: TRBJ2-1
v_gene: TRBV20-1
len: 13
d_gene: TRBD2
CDR3aa: SAPRTSGRGNEQF

j_gene: TRBJ2-2
v_gene: TRBV9
len: 12
d_gene: TRBD2
CDR3aa: ASRIGLAAGELF

j_gene: TRBJ1-2
v_gene: TRBV5-1
len: 11
d_gene: -
CDR3aa: ASSTLPGDGYT

j_gene: TRBJ2-1
v_gene: TRBV20-1
len: 13
d_gene: TRBD2
CDR3aa: SASKMGGGGNEQF

j_gene: TRBJ2-3
v_gene: TRBV27
len: 10
d_gene: -
CDR3aa: ASSLTGDTQY

j_gene: TRBJ2-2
v_gene: TRBV11-2
len: 12
d_gene: TRBD1
CDR3aa: ASSRDRGSGELF

j_gene: TRBJ2-5
v_gene: TRBV19
len: 14
d_gene: -
CDR3aa: ASSMIGTPYQETQY